Listed below are T cell receptor beta chains from one sample, sequenced in a study of cytomegalovirus exposure and HLA in healthy donors. TCRdb keeps only in-frame clones here, not all; method: immunoSEQ multiplex PCR. In the table there are some 110,000 clones, roughly nine tenths of which are singletons. The sample consisted of PBMCs. All receptors derive from a man aged 18 to 35 in good health and CMV-seropositive. Each CDR3 is given with its conserved first and last residue. A D gene is named only where the DNA matches it firmly. Clone size, where shown, is once, few, many, or a class for clones that have expanded.

J	V	size	D	CDR3	DNA
TRBJ2-1	TRBV4-1	NA	TRBD2	CASSQTLAGAYNEQFF	TGCGCCAGCAGCCAAACACTAGCGGGGGCATACAATGAGCAGTTCTTC
TRBJ2-4	TRBV12-2	NA	NA	CASRLGLAGGPENIQYF	TGTGCAAGTCGCTTAGGACTAGCGGGGGGGCCGGAAAACATTCAGTACTTC
TRBJ2-5	TRBV7-6	NA	NA	CASSPAQRRETQYF	TGTGCCAGCAGCCCAGCCCAGCGGCGAGAGACCCAGTACTTC
TRBJ1-5	TRBV7-8	NA	TRBD1	CASSQQGGNQPQHF	TGTGCCAGCAGCCAACAGGGGGGCAATCAGCCCCAGCATTTT
TRBJ2-5	TRBV7-2	NA	TRBD1	CASSFTRDRGMGTQYF	TGTGCCAGCAGCTTCACCCGGGACAGGGGAATGGGGACCCAGTACTTC
TRBJ1-1	TRBV2	NA	NA	CASSGRRNTEAFF	TGTGCCAGCAGTGGGCGGAGGAACACTGAAGCTTTCTTT
TRBJ2-7	TRBV18	NA	NA	CASSPSAGSSYEQYF	TGTGCCAGCTCACCCTCCGCGGGGAGCTCCTACGAGCAGTACTTC
TRBJ2-7	TRBV11-3	NA	NA	CASSLERGEGDYEQYF	TGTGCCAGCAGCTTAGAGCGAGGGGAGGGGGACTACGAGCAGTACTTC
TRBJ2-3	TRBV5-6	NA	NA	CASSSGTGDTQYF	TGTGCCAGCAGCTCCGGGACTGGGGATACGCAGTATTTT
TRBJ2-2	TRBV19	NA	NA	CASSKLGAFTGELFF	TGTGCCAGTAGTAAGCTGGGGGCCTTCACCGGGGAGCTGTTTTTT
TRBJ1-5	TRBV6-5	NA	NA	CASSYSMRDQPQHF	TGTGCCAGCAGTTATTCCATGAGAGATCAGCCCCAGCATTTT
TRBJ1-2	TRBV19	few	NA	CASSMGQGYYGYTF	TGTGCCAGTAGTATGGGGCAGGGGTACTATGGCTACACCTTC
TRBJ2-4	TRBV5-1	NA	NA	CASSLTVAKNIQYF	TGCGCCAGCAGCTTGACGGTAGCCAAAAACATTCAGTACTTC
TRBJ1-3	TRBV4-1	NA	NA	CASSQGHSGNTIYF	TGCGCCAGCAGCCAGGGACACTCTGGAAACACCATATATTTT
TRBJ2-5	TRBV4-3	NA	TRBD2	CASTRTVREVETQYF	TGCGCCAGCACCCGGACCGTTCGGGAGGTGGAGACCCAGTACTTC
TRBJ1-1	TRBV5-1	NA	TRBD1	CASSLAGGASEAFF	TGCGCCAGCAGCTTGGCAGGGGGAGCGTCTGAAGCTTTCTTT
TRBJ1-1	TRBV6-1	NA	NA	CASIMTVWYTEAFF	TGTGCCAGCATTATGACTGTATGGTACACTGAAGCTTTCTTT
TRBJ1-5	TRBV15	NA	NA	CATSRDYEGVQPQHF	TGTGCCACCAGCAGAGATTATGAGGGGGTGCAGCCCCAGCATTTT
TRBJ2-1	TRBV14	NA	TRBD1	CASSQRQGASNEQFF	TGTGCCAGCAGCCAAAGACAGGGGGCGAGCAATGAGCAGTTCTTC
TRBJ2-7	TRBV5-6	NA	NA	CASSLLGLRYEQYF	TGTGCCAGCAGCTTGCTGGGGCTACGGTACGAGCAGTACTTC
TRBJ1-4	TRBV6-1	once	NA	CASSEARAPNEKLFF	TGTGCCAGCAGTGAGGCCAGGGCCCCTAATGAAAAACTGTTTTTT
TRBJ2-5	TRBV4-2	NA	TRBD2	CASSQRSGGQETQYF	TGTGCCAGCAGCCAACGAAGCGGGGGTCAAGAGACCCAGTACTTC
TRBJ1-3	TRBV6-5	once	TRBD1	CASRGQGGTIYF	TGTGCCAGCAGGGGACAGGGGGGCACCATATATTTT
TRBJ2-3	TRBV27	NA	NA	CASRPRGAGTDTQYF	TGTGCCAGCCGACCCAGGGGGGCAGGCACAGATACGCAGTATTTT
TRBJ1-2	TRBV7-6	NA	NA	CASSPTWKGVEYGYTF	TGTGCCAGCAGCCCTACCTGGAAGGGGGTGGAGTATGGCTACACCTTC
TRBJ2-1	TRBV10-1	NA	TRBD1	CASSADRGTRGFF	TGCGCCAGCAGTGCCGACAGGGGAACGAGGGGGTTCTTC
TRBJ1-1	TRBV19	NA	TRBD1	CASRQTGGRSEAFF	TGTGCCAGTAGACAGACAGGGGGCAGGTCTGAAGCTTTCTTT
TRBJ1-5	TRBV15	NA	TRBD1	CATTSETGAYNQPQHF	TGTGCCACCACCAGTGAGACAGGGGCCTACAATCAGCCCCAGCATTTT
TRBJ2-7	TRBV10-2	NA	TRBD1	CASSGQGNYEQYF	TGCGCCAGCAGTGGACAGGGGAACTACGAGCAGTACTTC
TRBJ1-6	TRBV6-1	once	NA	CASSEVGTFSPLHF	TGTGCCAGCAGTGAAGTCGGGACTTTTTCACCCCTCCACTTT
TRBJ1-2	TRBV7-9	many	TRBD1	CASSLGGGDGYTF	TGTGCCAGCAGCTTAGGAGGGGGCGACGGCTACACCTTC
TRBJ2-1	TRBV15	NA	NA	CATSNLPLTAPHEQFF	TGTGCCACCAGCAACCTCCCCCTGACAGCCCCACATGAGCAGTTCTTC
TRBJ1-2	TRBV7-6	once	TRBD1	CASSPGDRSSYGYTF	TGTGCCAGCAGCCCGGGGGACAGAAGCTCCTATGGCTACACCTTC
TRBJ2-7	TRBV10-3	NA	TRBD1	CAISDPTRTGSYEQYF	TGTGCCATCAGTGATCCTACTCGGACAGGATCCTACGAGCAGTACTTC
TRBJ2-7	TRBV29-1	NA	NA	CSVGRGSPTYEQYF	TGCAGCGTTGGTAGGGGAAGCCCCACCTACGAGCAGTACTTC
TRBJ2-7	TRBV7-2	NA	NA	CASSNPGEQYF	TGTGCCAGCAGTAATCCAGGAGAGCAGTACTTC
TRBJ1-1	TRBV6-1	NA	NA	CASSLAGGDTEAFF	TGTGCCAGCAGTCTCGCGGGGGGAGACACTGAAGCTTTCTTT
TRBJ2-1	TRBV13	NA	TRBD2	CASSQLAGGPNEQFF	TGTGCCAGCAGCCAACTAGCGGGGGGGCCGAATGAGCAGTTCTTC
TRBJ2-3	TRBV6-1	few	TRBD2	CASSAGSGGGDTQYF	TGTGCCAGCAGTGCGGGTAGCGGGGGCGGAGATACGCAGTATTTT
TRBJ1-4	TRBV10-3	NA	TRBD1	CAIRGQGGEKLFF	TGTGCCATCAGGGGACAGGGGGGAGAAAAACTGTTTTTT
TRBJ2-3	TRBV5-4	NA	NA	CASSFNRGTDTQYF	TGTGCCAGCAGCTTTAACAGGGGCACAGATACGCAGTATTTT